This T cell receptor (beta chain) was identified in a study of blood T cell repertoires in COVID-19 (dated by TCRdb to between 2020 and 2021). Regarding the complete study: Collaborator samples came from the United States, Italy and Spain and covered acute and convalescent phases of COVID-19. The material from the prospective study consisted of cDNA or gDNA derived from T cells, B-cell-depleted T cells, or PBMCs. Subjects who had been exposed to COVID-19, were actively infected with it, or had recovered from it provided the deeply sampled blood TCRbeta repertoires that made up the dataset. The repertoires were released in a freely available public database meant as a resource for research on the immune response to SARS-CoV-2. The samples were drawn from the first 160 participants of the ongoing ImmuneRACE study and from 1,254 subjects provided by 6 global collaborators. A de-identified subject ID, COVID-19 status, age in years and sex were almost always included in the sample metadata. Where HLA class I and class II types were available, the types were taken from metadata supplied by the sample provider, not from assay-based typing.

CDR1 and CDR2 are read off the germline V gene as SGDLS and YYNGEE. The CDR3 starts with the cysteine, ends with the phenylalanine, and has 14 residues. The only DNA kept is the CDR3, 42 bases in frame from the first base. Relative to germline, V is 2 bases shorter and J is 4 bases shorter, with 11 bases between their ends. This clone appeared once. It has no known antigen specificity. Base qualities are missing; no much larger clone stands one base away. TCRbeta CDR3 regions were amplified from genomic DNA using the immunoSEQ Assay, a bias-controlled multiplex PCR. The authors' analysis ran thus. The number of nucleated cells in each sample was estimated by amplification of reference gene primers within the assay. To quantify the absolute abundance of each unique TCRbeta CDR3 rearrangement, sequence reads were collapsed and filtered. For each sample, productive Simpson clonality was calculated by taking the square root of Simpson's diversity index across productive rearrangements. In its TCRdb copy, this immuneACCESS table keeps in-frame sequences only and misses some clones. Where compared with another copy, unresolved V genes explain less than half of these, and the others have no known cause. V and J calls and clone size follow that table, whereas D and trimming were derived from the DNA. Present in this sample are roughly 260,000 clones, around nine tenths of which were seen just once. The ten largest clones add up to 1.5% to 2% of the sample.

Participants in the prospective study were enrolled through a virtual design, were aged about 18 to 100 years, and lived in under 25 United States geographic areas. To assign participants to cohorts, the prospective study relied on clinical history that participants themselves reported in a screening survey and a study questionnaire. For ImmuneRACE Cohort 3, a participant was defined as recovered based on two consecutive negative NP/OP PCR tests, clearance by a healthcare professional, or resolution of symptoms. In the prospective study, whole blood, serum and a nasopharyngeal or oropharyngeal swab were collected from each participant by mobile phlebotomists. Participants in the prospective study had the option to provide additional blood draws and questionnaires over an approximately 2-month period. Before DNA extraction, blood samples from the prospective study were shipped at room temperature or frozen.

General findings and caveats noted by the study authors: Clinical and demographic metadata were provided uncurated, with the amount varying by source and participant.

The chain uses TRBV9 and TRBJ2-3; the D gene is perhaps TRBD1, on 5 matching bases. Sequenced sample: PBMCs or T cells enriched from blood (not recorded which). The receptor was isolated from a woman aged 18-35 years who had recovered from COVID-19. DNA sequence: TGTGCCAGCAGCGTCGAAGGGGCCTCAGATACGCAGTATTTT. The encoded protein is CASSVEGASDTQYF.